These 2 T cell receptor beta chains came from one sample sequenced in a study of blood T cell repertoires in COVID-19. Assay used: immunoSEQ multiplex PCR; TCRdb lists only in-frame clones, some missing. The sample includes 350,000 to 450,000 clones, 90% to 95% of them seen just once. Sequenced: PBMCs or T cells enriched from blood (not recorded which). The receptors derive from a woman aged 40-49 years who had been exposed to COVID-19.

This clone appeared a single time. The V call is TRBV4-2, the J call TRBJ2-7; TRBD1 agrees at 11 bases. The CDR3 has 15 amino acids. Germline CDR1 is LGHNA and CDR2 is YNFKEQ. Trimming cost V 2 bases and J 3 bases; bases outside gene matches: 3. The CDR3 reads CASSQPGQGDYEQYF. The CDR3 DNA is TGTGCCAGCAGCCAACCGGGACAGGGGGACTACGAGCAGTACTTC.

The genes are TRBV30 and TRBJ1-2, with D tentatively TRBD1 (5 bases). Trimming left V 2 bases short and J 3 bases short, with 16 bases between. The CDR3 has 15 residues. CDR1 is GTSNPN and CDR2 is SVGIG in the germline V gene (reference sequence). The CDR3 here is CAWSFTPGTYYGYTF. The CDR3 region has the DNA TGTGCCTGGAGTTTCACCCCCGGGACTTACTATGGCTACACCTTC.